This T cell receptor (beta chain) derives from a study of cytomegalovirus exposure and HLA in healthy donors. Study as a whole: The Caucasian-associated ancestry cluster held around four fifths of over 350 genotyped donors.

The length of the CDR3 is 15 residues. The ends were cut back, 7 bases at V and 5 bases at J, with 20 bases in the middle. Germline lookup yields CDR1 SNHLY and CDR2 FYNNEI. PCR employed 60 Vbeta and 13 Jbeta primers. Here immunoSEQ multiplex PCR was the method, and the copy in TCRdb shows in-frame clones only, minus some. The data hold 180,000 or so clones, with roughly 79% observed a single time. V and J are TRBV2 and TRBJ2-5, with D perhaps matching TRBD1 (5 bases). This TCR was sampled from a middle-aged man in good health and CMV-seropositive. The sequenced material came from PBMCs. Written as DNA, the CDR3 is TGTGCCAGCACCAAGCTAGGGGCAGTTGGCGAGACCCAGTACTTC. The encoded protein is CASTKLGAVGETQYF.